These 15 T cell receptor beta chains came from one sample sequenced in a study of shared clonotypes between healthy human individuals. Profiling relied on immunoSEQ multiplex PCR, and the TCRdb table lists in-frame clones only, not all of them. The sample shows fewer than 2.5 million clones, over 85% of them seen only once. Source material: naive CD4+ T cells from PBMCs. The sample's subset: CD45RA+ positively selected. Receptor source: a man younger than 30 in good health. Some clones in this sample may be carry-over from other donors' samples.

The genes are TRBV28 and TRBJ2-7; D remains unclear. V was trimmed by 5 bases and J by 0 bases, leaving 8 bases between them. The germline V gene has CDR1 MDHEN and CDR2 SYDVKM. This CDR3 is 13 amino acids long. The CDR3: CASSVGASYEQYF. CDR3 in DNA: TGTGCCAGCAGTGTTGGAGCCTCCTACGAGCAGTACTTC.

The chain combines TRBV9 with TRBJ2-3; 9 nucleotides match TRBD2. Germline lookup yields CDR1 SGDLS and CDR2 YYNGEE. The CDR3 spans 15 residues. After removal of 4 bases from V and 3 bases from J, the junction contained 6 bases not matched to a gene. This CDR3 is CASSFEAGGTDTQYF. The CDR3 DNA is TGTGCCAGCAGCTTCGAAGCGGGAGGAACAGATACGCAGTATTTT.

The chain employs TRBV27 and TRBJ2-5, with 8 bases lining up with TRBD1. This CDR3 has 15 amino acids. The germline V gene has CDR1 MNHEY and CDR2 SMNVEV (reference sequence). Germline trimming cut 3 bases from V and 0 bases from J; bases unmatched to any gene: 3. The DNA of the CDR3 is TGTGCCAGCAGTTTTTACAGGGGGTACCAAGAGACCCAGTACTTC. It specifies CASSFYRGYQETQYF.

The genes are TRBV4-1 and TRBJ1-1, with D possibly being TRBD1 (6 bases). CDR1 MGHRA and CDR2 YSYEKL come from the germline V gene. V lost 7 bases and J lost 1, with 13 bases in between. This CDR3 spans 14 amino acids. CDR3 DNA: TGCGCCAGCAAGAAAGGGGGGAGGAACACTGAAGCTTTCTTT. Residues: CASKKGGRNTEAFF.

The chain links TRBV6-5 to TRBJ1-3; no reliable D call. The length of the CDR3 is 11 residues. The V gene lost 8 bases and the J gene lost 5 bases, with 7 bases spanning the gap. Germline lookup yields CDR1 MNHEY and CDR2 SVGAGI. The DNA for the CDR3 is TGTGCCAGCTCGGAAAGAAACACCATATATTTT. It encodes CASSERNTIYF.

This sequence joins TRBV5-4 and TRBJ1-2, with a weak D call TRBD1 (6 bases). V lost 0 bases and J lost 8, with 11 bases in between. Germline CDR1 SGHNT, CDR2 YYREEE (reference sequence). The CDR3 extends over 13 amino acids. CDR3 bases: TGTGCCAGCAGCTTGGCGGGGACACAAGGCTACACCTTC. It encodes CASSLAGTQGYTF.

V gene TRBV5-1 combines with J gene TRBJ1-4; D is possibly TRBD1 (5 bases). V lost 4 bases and J 3 bases, leaving 16 bases between the germline ends. There are 16 residues in the CDR3. From germline, CDR1 is SGHRS and CDR2 YFSETQ. The CDR3 DNA is TGCGCCAGCAGCGTTATCCAGGGTGGGCCTAATGAAAAACTGTTTTTT. Encoded protein: CASSVIQGGPNEKLFF. Using reference TRBV5-1 and TRBJ1-4 for the parts outside the CDR3, the full variable domain is KAGVTQTPRYLIKTRGQQVTLSCSPISGHRSVSWYQQTPGQGLQFLFEYFSETQRNKGNFPGRFSGRQFSNSRSEMNVSTLELGDSALYLCASSVIQGGPNEKLFFGSGTQLSVL.

This clone was seen only once. The rearrangement uses TRBV5-1 and TRBJ2-5, with 14 positions matching TRBD2. Unmatched junction bases numbered 13, after V lost 4 bases and J lost 5 bases. Looked up from germline, CDR1 is SGHRS and CDR2 is YFSETQ. This CDR3 is 18 amino acids long. The DNA for the CDR3 is TGCGCCAGCAGCGAAAATTTGGGACTAGCGGGAGTGGGGGAGACCCAGTACTTC. Its translation is CASSENLGLAGVGETQYF.

Details on this clone: This same CDR3 is encoded by further DNA sequences in the sample. The chain recombines TRBV5-1 with TRBJ2-2; 7 bases match TRBD2. Germline V gene sequence: CDR1 SGHRS, CDR2 YFSETQ. The V gene end was trimmed by 2 bases and the J gene end by 0 bases; junction bases not matched to a gene: 1. The CDR3 consists of 15 residues. The CDR3 DNA follows: TGCGCCAGCAGCTTAGGACTAGCGAACACCGGGGAGCTGTTTTTT. The encoded protein is CASSLGLANTGELFF.

Only a few counts were recorded for this clone. V is TRBV7-3 and J is TRBJ2-1; TRBD2 matches at 8 bases. Germline assignment: CDR1 SGHTA and CDR2 FQGTGA. The CDR3 spans 15 residues. Trimming removed 2 bases from V and 7 bases from J; junction bases left unmatched: 7. The CDR3 DNA is TGTGCCAGCAGCTTAGGGACTAGAAGGCGGAATGAGCAGTTCTTC. It translates to CASSLGTRRRNEQFF. Complete variable domain (other parts from reference TRBV7-3 and TRBJ2-1): GAGVSQTPSNKVTEKGKYVELRCDPISGHTALYWYRQSLGQGPEFLIYFQGTGAADDSGLPNDRFFAVRPEGSVSTLKIQRTERGDSAVYLCASSLGTRRRNEQFFGPGTRLTVL.

A note on this clone: The identical CDR3 is also encoded by other nucleotide sequences in the sample. This chain joins TRBV5-1 and TRBJ2-7; no clear D. The CDR3 sequence is 11 residues long. From germline, CDR1 is SGHRS and CDR2 YFSETQ. Trimming took off 1 base at V and 6 bases at J, with 5 bases between the two ends. This CDR3 is CASSLLGEQYF. The CDR3 DNA reads TGCGCCAGCAGCTTGTTGGGCGAGCAGTACTTC.

The rearrangement uses TRBV27 and TRBJ2-2; 12 bases are shared with TRBD2. This CDR3 is 16 amino acids long. With 5 bases clipped from V and 3 bases from J, the junction kept 4 bases outside the gene matches. Germline CDR1 MNHEY, CDR2 SMNVEV (reference sequence). The CDR3 loop reads CASSQTSGSYTGELFF. CDR3 nucleotides: TGTGCCAGCAGTCAGACTAGCGGGAGTTACACCGGGGAGCTGTTTTTT.

V and J are TRBV5-1 and TRBJ1-1; D unresolved. The CDR3 loop spans 15 amino acids. The germline V gene has CDR1 SGHRS and CDR2 YFSETQ. Trimming took off 1 base at V and 1 base at J, with 11 bases between the two ends. CDR3 sequence: CASSLIPDQNTEAFF. CDR3 in DNA: TGCGCCAGCAGCTTGATACCAGATCAGAACACTGAAGCTTTCTTT.

The chain joins TRBV19 to TRBJ1-1; D ambiguous. Trimming shortened V by 2 bases and J by 3 bases, and 10 bases separated the two germline ends. The CDR3 has 14 amino acids. Germline V gene sequence: CDR1 LNHDA, CDR2 SQIVND (reference sequence). The CDR3 DNA reads as TGTGCCAGTAGTATACGGACGACGGACACTGAAGCTTTCTTT. It specifies CASSIRTTDTEAFF.

This rearrangement joins TRBV28 to TRBJ1-6; D remains unclear. The CDR3 consists of 13 residues. Germline assignment: CDR1 MDHEN and CDR2 SYDVKM. The V end lost 8 bases, the J end lost 5 bases, and 10 bases lay between the germline ends. CDR3 bases: TGTGCCAGCGGAACCATTAATAATTCACCCCTCCACTTT. This gives the protein CASGTINNSPLHF.